This is a list of T cell receptor beta chains from one sample in a study of cytomegalovirus exposure and HLA in healthy donors. Repertoires were generated with immunoSEQ multiplex PCR, while TCRdb's copy carries only in-frame clones and drops some. The sample carries 130,000 or so clones, roughly 80% recorded once. Sample: PBMCs. Receptors originate from a man aged 30 to 39 in good health and CMV-seronegative. Each CDR3 is given with its conserved first and last residue. The D gene is left open where the match is weak. Clone size, where shown, is once, few, many, or a class for clones that have expanded.

15	TRBV28	-	TRBD1	TRBJ1-3	CASSLDRVTGNTIYF	TGTGCCAGCAGCCTCGACAGGGTAACTGGAAACACCATATATTTT
13	TRBV10-3	few	TRBD1	TRBJ1-5	CAMRQGENQPQHF	TGTGCCATGCGACAGGGGGAGAATCAGCCCCAGCATTTT
14	TRBV5-1	few	-	TRBJ1-3	CASSVTGSGNTIYF	TGCGCCAGCAGCGTTACAGGGTCCGGAAACACCATATATTTT
14	TRBV10-1	-	TRBD1	TRBJ2-3	CASSKDRGTDTQYF	TGCGCCAGCAGTAAGGACAGGGGAACAGATACGCAGTATTTT
15	TRBV9	-	-	TRBJ2-5	CASSAPGKVGETQYF	TGTGCCAGCAGCGCCCCCGGGAAGGTAGGAGAGACCCAGTACTTC
13	TRBV30	-	-	TRBJ1-2	CAWSDGRWGSYTF	TGTGCCTGGAGTGACGGGAGGTGGGGTAGCTACACCTTC
15	TRBV5-1	-	TRBD1	TRBJ1-2	CASSLEGQAIYGYTF	TGCGCCAGCAGCTTGGAGGGACAGGCGATCTATGGCTACACCTTC
16	TRBV14	-	-	TRBJ1-2	CASSQDPREENGGYTF	TGTGCCAGCAGCCAAGATCCCAGGGAGGAAAACGGTGGCTACACCTTC
15	TRBV19	-	TRBD2	TRBJ2-5	CASGTSGFFGETQYF	TGTGCCAGTGGGACTAGCGGGTTTTTTGGGGAGACCCAGTACTTC
14	TRBV27	-	TRBD1	TRBJ1-6	CASSWDRGQSPLHF	TGTGCCAGCAGTTGGGACAGGGGACAATCGCCCCTCCACTTT
14	TRBV6-5	-	TRBD1	TRBJ2-7	CASSYDRGIYEQYF	TGTGCCAGCAGTTACGACAGGGGCATCTACGAGCAGTACTTC
11	TRBV28	-	-	TRBJ2-7	CACGSSYEQYF	TGTGCCTGCGGAAGCTCCTACGAGCAGTACTTC
13	TRBV27	-	-	TRBJ2-3	CASSLSSADTQYF	TGTGCCAGCAGTTTATCCTCAGCAGATACGCAGTATTTT
16	TRBV5-6	-	-	TRBJ1-6	CASSSLRGSYNSPLHF	TGTGCCAGCAGCTCCCTGCGGGGGTCCTATAATTCACCCCTCCACTTT
15	TRBV2	-	TRBD1	TRBJ1-4	CASSEDGTGPEKLFF	TGTGCCAGCAGTGAAGATGGGACAGGGCCTGAAAAACTGTTTTTT
15	TRBV6-5	-	TRBD2	TRBJ2-2	CASSPSGGNTGELFF	TGTGCCAGCAGTCCTAGCGGGGGGAACACCGGGGAGCTGTTTTTT
15	TRBV19	-	TRBD1	TRBJ1-4	CASSNDTATGQKLFF	TGTGCCAGTAGTAATGATACGGCGACAGGGCAAAAACTGTTTTTT
14	TRBV10-2	-	TRBD2	TRBJ2-7	CASRRGLASYEQYF	TGCGCCAGCAGGAGGGGACTAGCCAGCTACGAGCAGTACTTC
14	TRBV5-5	few	-	TRBJ2-7	CASSLGRSPYEQYF	TGTGCCAGCAGCTTGGGCAGGTCTCCTTACGAGCAGTACTTC
15	TRBV7-2	-	-	TRBJ2-5	CASSLRGGGQSGQYF	TGTGCCAGCAGCTTAAGAGGGGGGGGGCAGTCGGGGCAGTACTTC
10	TRBV2	-	TRBD1	TRBJ1-1	CASIGGEAFF	TGTGCCAGCATAGGGGGCGAGGCTTTCTTT
16	TRBV5-1	once	-	TRBJ2-3	CASSLLDGQEGDTQYF	TGCGCCAGCAGCTTGTTAGATGGACAGGAGGGAGATACGCAGTATTTT
14	TRBV6-6	-	TRBD1	TRBJ2-1	CASSQDRVSGEQFF	TGTGCCAGCAGTCAGGACAGGGTCAGCGGTGAGCAGTTCTTC
15	TRBV27	-	-	TRBJ1-4	CASSAFRATNEKLFF	TGTGCCAGCAGTGCTTTCAGGGCAACTAATGAAAAACTGTTTTTT
15	TRBV27	-	-	TRBJ2-4	CASSSGFLAKNIQYF	TGTGCCAGCAGTAGCGGGTTTCTAGCCAAAAACATTCAGTACTTC
15	TRBV7-9	-	-	TRBJ1-6	CSSSPAGGVNSPLHF	TGTTCCAGCAGCCCAGCCGGGGGGGTTAATTCACCCCTCCACTTT
15	TRBV7-6	-	-	TRBJ1-1	CASSLAGGGNTEAFF	TGTGCCAGCAGCTTAGCGGGGGGAGGGAACACTGAAGCTTTCTTT
15	TRBV18	-	-	TRBJ2-5	CASSPDGGRQETQYF	TGTGCCAGCTCACCAGACGGGGGGCGACAAGAGACCCAGTACTTC
17	TRBV27	few	TRBD1	TRBJ2-3	CASSQLNSDRGIDTQYF	TGTGCCAGCAGTCAATTAAACTCCGACAGGGGGATAGATACGCAGTATTTT
14	TRBV5-8	-	-	TRBJ2-5	CASSLGQVGETQYF	TGTGCCAGCAGCTTGGGGCAGGTAGGAGAGACCCAGTACTTC
16	TRBV2	-	TRBD1	TRBJ2-3	CASSKDRERMTDTQYF	TGTGCCAGCTCCAAGGACAGGGAAAGAATGACAGATACGCAGTATTTT
14	TRBV7-8	-	-	TRBJ2-5	CASEGDLGRETQYF	TGTGCCAGCGAGGGAGACCTGGGAAGGGAGACCCAGTACTTC
15	TRBV10-2	-	-	TRBJ1-2	CASSESRRANYGYTF	TGCGCCAGTAGTGAGTCACGCAGGGCAAACTATGGCTACACCTTC
16	TRBV9	once	-	TRBJ1-6	CASSPSRGGYNSPLHF	TGTGCCAGCAGCCCGTCGCGCGGGGGGTATAATTCACCCCTCCACTTT
13	TRBV4-1	-	-	TRBJ1-2	CASSQAPVVGYTF	TGCGCCAGCAGCCAAGCCCCGGTCGTAGGCTACACCTTC
15	TRBV5-1	-	-	TRBJ1-3	CASSLDSASGNTIYF	TGCGCCAGCAGCCTGGACAGTGCCTCTGGAAACACCATATATTTT
18	TRBV21-1	-	-	TRBJ1-3	CASSKVENRVHSGNTIYF	TGTGCCAGCAGCAAAGTGGAAAACAGGGTACACTCTGGAAACACCATATATTTT
12	TRBV11-2	few	-	TRBJ1-4	CASSPQGEKLFF	TGTGCCAGCAGCCCCCAGGGGGAAAAACTGTTTTTT
13	TRBV7-9	once	TRBD1	TRBJ2-7	CAVAPGQFSGLYF	TGTGCCGTGGCCCCGGGACAGTTTAGTGGTCTTTACTTC
17	TRBV18	-	TRBD1	TRBJ2-3	CASSPGQGLVSTDTQYF	TGTGCCAGCTCACCGGGACAGGGATTAGTTTCCACAGATACGCAGTATTTT
14	TRBV5-1	-	-	TRBJ2-5	CASSEDRIDETQYF	TGCGCCAGCAGCGAAGACAGGATCGATGAGACCCAGTACTTC
14	TRBV10-3	-	-	TRBJ2-1	CAIKRELVRNEQFF	TGTGCCATCAAAAGGGAGTTGGTCAGGAATGAGCAGTTCTTC
16	TRBV11-2	-	TRBD2	TRBJ2-1	CASSLILAGAYNEQFF	TGTGCCAGCAGCTTAATACTAGCGGGGGCCTACAATGAGCAGTTCTTC
15	TRBV11-2	-	TRBD1	TRBJ1-5	CASSFGQGRNQPQHF	TGTGCCAGCAGCTTCGGACAGGGGCGGAATCAGCCCCAGCATTTT
15	TRBV15	-	-	TRBJ1-2	CATSPRMGQGYGYTF	TGTGCCACCAGCCCACGTATGGGGCAGGGCTATGGCTACACCTTC
20	TRBV5-4	-	TRBD2	TRBJ2-1	CASSFYRTSGGAGSYNEQFF	TGTGCCAGCAGCTTCTACCGGACTAGCGGGGGGGCTGGGTCCTACAATGAGCAGTTCTTC
13	TRBV2	few	-	TRBJ2-5	CASSGEGGETQYF	TGTGCCAGCAGTGGGGAGGGGGGGGAGACCCAGTACTTC
13	TRBV19	-	TRBD2	TRBJ2-7	CASSAGLVGEQYF	TGTGCCAGTAGTGCCGGACTAGTCGGCGAGCAGTACTTC
14	TRBV11-2	few	-	TRBJ2-3	CASSSPRFQDTQYF	TGTGCCAGCAGCTCGCCGAGGTTCCAAGATACGCAGTATTTT
17	TRBV6-8	-	-	TRBJ1-4	CASSYSICWSWEEKLFF	TGTGCCAGCAGTTACTCGATATGTTGGAGCTGGGAGGAAAAACTGTTTTTT
16	TRBV6-5	-	TRBD1	TRBJ2-1	CASSSPGDRGHNEQFF	TGTGCCAGCAGTTCCCCAGGGGACAGGGGCCACAATGAGCAGTTCTTC
14	TRBV29-1	-	TRBD2	TRBJ2-5	CSVEGAGSQETQYF	TGCAGCGTTGAAGGAGCGGGAAGCCAAGAGACCCAGTACTTC
17	TRBV7-2	-	TRBD1	TRBJ1-1	CASSLVNLGGGWPEAFF	TGTGCCAGCAGCTTAGTTAACTTAGGGGGCGGCTGGCCTGAAGCTTTCTTT
15	TRBV6-6	-	TRBD2	TRBJ2-3	CASGGVVVGTDTQYF	TGTGCCAGCGGGGGGGTTGTGGTTGGCACAGATACGCAGTATTTT
9	TRBV20-1	-	-	TRBJ1-1	CSARPEAFF	TGCAGTGCTAGACCGGAAGCTTTCTTT
14	TRBV5-1	-	-	TRBJ1-4	CASSLTGNNEKLFF	TGCGCCAGCAGCTTGACAGGGAATAATGAAAAACTGTTTTTT
14	TRBV6-6	once	TRBD1	TRBJ1-5	CASSYSGQNQPQHF	TGTGCCAGCAGTTACTCGGGACAGAATCAGCCCCAGCATTTT